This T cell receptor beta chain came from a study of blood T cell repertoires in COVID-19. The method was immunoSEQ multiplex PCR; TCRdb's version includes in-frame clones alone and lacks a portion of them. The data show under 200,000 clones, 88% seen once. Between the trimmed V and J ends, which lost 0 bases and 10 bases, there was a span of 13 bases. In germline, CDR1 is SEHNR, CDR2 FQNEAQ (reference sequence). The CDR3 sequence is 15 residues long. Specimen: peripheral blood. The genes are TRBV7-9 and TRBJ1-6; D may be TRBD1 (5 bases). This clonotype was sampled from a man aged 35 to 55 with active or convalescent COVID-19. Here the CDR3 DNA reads TGTGCCAGCAGCTTAGCGCTGGCAGGGCCCTCACCCCTCCACTTT. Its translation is CASSLALAGPSPLHF.